Reported below is one T cell receptor (beta chain). The target of this receptor is not known. Per-nucleotide qualities are absent, and no much larger clonotype sits a single base away. Its CDR3 holds 15 amino acids, cysteine through phenylalanine. Left in the record is the CDR3 DNA by itself, 45 bases read in frame from the first base. CDR1 is given as SGHRS and CDR2 as YFSETQ, both from the germline V gene. Between the V and J ends, shortened by 0 bases and 4 bases respectively, the junction contains 13 bases. Libraries were built with the immunoSEQ multiplex PCR assay. The clones in this table, taken by TCRdb from immuneACCESS, are in-frame only. Not every clone is retained; where verified, under half of the shortfall comes from an unresolved V gene, and the cause of the rest is unknown. This sample is represented by around 76,000 clones; 80% to 95% of them were singletons. The top ten constitute roughly 0.27% of the sample.

The sample comes from a study of technical replicates of blood from four donors (dated by TCRdb to 2017 to 2019). The clonotype originates from a human donor in good health. The chain uses TRBV5-1 and TRBJ2-5; the D region possibly corresponds to TRBD2 (5 bases align). The sequenced sample was T cells isolated from PBMCs. The CDR3 loop reads CASSLEEGWAETQYF. The nucleotide sequence is given as TGCGCCAGCAGCTTGGAAGAGGGTTGGGCAGAGACCCAGTACTTC.